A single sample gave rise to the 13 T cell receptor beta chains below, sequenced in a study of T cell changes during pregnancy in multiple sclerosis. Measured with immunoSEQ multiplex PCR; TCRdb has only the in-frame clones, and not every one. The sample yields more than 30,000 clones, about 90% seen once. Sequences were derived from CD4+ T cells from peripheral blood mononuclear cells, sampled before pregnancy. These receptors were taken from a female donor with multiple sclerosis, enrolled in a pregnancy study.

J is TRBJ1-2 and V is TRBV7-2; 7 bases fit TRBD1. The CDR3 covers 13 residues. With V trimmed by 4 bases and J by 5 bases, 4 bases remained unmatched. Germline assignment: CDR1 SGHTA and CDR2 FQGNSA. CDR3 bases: TGTGCCAGCAGCTCCGAGACAGGGTATGGCTACACCTTC. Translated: CASSSETGYGYTF.

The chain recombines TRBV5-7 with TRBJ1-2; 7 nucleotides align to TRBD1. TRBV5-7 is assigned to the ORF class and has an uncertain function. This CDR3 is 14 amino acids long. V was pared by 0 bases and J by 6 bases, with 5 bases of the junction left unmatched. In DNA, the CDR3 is TGTGCCAGCAGCTTGGGCCAGGGGGTCCATGGCTACACCTTC. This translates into CASSLGQGVHGYTF.

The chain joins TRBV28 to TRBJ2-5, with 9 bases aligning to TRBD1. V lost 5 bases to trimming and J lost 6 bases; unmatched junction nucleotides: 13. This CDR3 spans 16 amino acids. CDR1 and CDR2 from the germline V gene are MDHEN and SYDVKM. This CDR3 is CASSPKIGGQGQTQYF. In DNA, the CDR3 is TGTGCCAGCAGTCCAAAGATCGGGGGACAGGGACAGACCCAGTACTTC.

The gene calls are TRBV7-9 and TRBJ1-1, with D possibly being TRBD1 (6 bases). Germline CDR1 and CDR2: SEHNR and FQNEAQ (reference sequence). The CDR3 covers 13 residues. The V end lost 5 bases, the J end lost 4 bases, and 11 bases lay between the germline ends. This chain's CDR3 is CASSTQGRTEAFF. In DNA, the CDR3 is TGTGCCAGCAGCACCCAGGGGCGCACTGAAGCTTTCTTT.

The CDR3 loop reads CASSFGLAGGKETQYF. CDR3 nucleotides: TGTGCCAGCAGCTTTGGACTAGCGGGGGGGAAAGAGACCCAGTACTTC. The chain combines TRBV7-6 with TRBJ2-5; 15 bases agree with TRBD2. V shed 3 bases, J shed 3 bases, and the junction held 2 bases outside the gene matches. Per germline, CDR1 SGHVS and CDR2 FNYEAQ. CDR3 length: 16 residues.

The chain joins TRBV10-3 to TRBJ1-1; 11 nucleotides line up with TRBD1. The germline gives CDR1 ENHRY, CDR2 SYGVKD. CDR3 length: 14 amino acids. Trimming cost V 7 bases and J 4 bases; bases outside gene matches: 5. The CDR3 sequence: CAITDRGQFTEAFF. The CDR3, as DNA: TGTGCCATCACGGACAGGGGGCAGTTCACTGAAGCTTTCTTT.

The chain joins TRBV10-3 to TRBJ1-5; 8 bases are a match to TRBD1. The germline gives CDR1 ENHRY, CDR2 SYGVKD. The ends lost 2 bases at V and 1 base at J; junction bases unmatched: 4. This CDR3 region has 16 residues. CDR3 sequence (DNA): TGTGCCATCAGTGAGCAGGGGGCGGGGAGCAATCAGCCCCAGCATTTT. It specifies CAISEQGAGSNQPQHF.

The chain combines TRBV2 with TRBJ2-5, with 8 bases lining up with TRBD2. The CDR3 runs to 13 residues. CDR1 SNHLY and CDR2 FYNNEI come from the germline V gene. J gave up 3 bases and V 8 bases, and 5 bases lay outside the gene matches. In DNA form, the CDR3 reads TGTGCCAGCGGGGGACTAGTGAAAGAGACCCAGTACTTC. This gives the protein CASGGLVKETQYF.

In DNA, the CDR3 is TGTGCCAGTAGTCTCCTCGCGAGGAGCTCACCCGATACGCAGTATTTT. It specifies CASSLLARSSPDTQYF. The chain combines TRBV19 with TRBJ2-3; D ambiguous. CDR3 length: 16 amino acids. V was shortened by 5 bases and J by 6 bases, with 21 bases between the two germline ends. Germline CDR1 LNHDA, CDR2 SQIVND (reference sequence).

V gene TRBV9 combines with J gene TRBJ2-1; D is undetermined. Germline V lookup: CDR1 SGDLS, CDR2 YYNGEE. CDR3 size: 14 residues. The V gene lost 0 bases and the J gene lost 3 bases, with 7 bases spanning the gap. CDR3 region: CASSVGSGYNEQFF. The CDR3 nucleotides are TGTGCCAGCAGCGTAGGGTCCGGCTACAATGAGCAGTTCTTC.

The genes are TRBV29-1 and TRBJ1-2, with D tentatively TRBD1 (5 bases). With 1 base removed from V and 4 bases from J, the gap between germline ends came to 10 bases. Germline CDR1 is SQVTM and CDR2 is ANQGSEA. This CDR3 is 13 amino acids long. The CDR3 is CSVEVLGGYGYTF. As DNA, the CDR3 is TGCAGCGTTGAAGTCCTCGGGGGCTATGGCTACACCTTC.

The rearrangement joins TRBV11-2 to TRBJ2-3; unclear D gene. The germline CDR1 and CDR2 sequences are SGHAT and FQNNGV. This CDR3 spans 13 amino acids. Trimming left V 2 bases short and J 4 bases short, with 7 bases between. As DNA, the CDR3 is TGTGCCAGCAGCTTACTAGTTGCAGATACGCAGTATTTT. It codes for CASSLLVADTQYF.

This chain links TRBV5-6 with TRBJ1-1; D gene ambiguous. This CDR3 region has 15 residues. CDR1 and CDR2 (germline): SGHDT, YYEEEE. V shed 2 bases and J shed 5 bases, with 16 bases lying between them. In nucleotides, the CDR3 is TGTGCCAGCAGCTTACTACATAATCGGTGGACTGAAGCTTTCTTT. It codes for CASSLLHNRWTEAFF.